The 15 T cell receptor beta chains presented below share a single source sample, sequenced in a study of T cell responses to AZD1222 COVID-19 vaccine. Produced via immunoSEQ multiplex PCR; TCRdb's table is partial and in-frame only. The table lists approximately 130,000 clones, nearly 90% of them singletons. The specimen was peripheral blood, collected 28 days after the second AZD1222 dose. The receptors stem from an adult who received the AZD1222 COVID-19 vaccine.

The chain combines TRBV21-1 with TRBJ1-3; the table's D call TRBD1 went unverified against the DNA. TRBV21-1 is a pseudogene. The CDR3 has 14 amino acids. The DNA for the CDR3 is TGTGCCTCCAGGGTAGGGTTCGTAGGAAACACCATATATTTT. Translation: CASRVGFVGNTIYF.

This chain joins TRBV30 and TRBJ2-3, with 9 positions matching TRBD1. CDR1 is GTSNPN and CDR2 is SVGIG in the germline V gene (reference sequence). Trimming cost V 7 bases and J 2 bases; bases outside gene matches: 4. The CDR3 has 13 amino acids. The CDR3 DNA follows: TGTGCCTTAAAACAGGGGGCCACAGATACGCAGTATTTT. Translation: CALKQGATDTQYF.

The chain links TRBV15 to TRBJ1-2, with D possibly TRBD1 on 5 matching bases. V was cut by 5 bases and J by 2 bases, with 15 bases left in between. The CDR3 sequence is 15 residues long. Germline CDR1 is LNHNV and CDR2 is YYDKDF (reference sequence). As DNA, the CDR3 is TGTGCCACCAGCCCGTGGGGGGAAGCGAACTATGGCTACACCTTC. Encoded protein: CATSPWGEANYGYTF.

The rearrangement joins TRBV18 to TRBJ2-3; D is perhaps TRBD1 (5 bases). Germline loops: CDR1 KGHSH, CDR2 LQKENI. CDR3 size: 14 residues. With 2 bases removed from V and 0 bases from J, the gap between germline ends came to 6 bases. CDR3 protein: CASSPGASTDTQYF. CDR3 bases: TGTGCCAGCTCACCAGGGGCTAGCACAGATACGCAGTATTTT. The complete variable domain, with remaining parts taken from reference TRBV18 and TRBJ2-3, reads NAGVMQNPRHLVRRRGQEARLRCSPMKGHSHVYWYRQLPEEGLKFMVYLQKENIIDESGMPKERFSAEFPKEGPSILRIQQVVRGDSAAYFCASSPGASTDTQYFGPGTRLTVL.

This clone was detected only once. The chain carries TRBV24-1 and TRBJ2-1; possible D gene TRBD2, 7 bases. The V gene's germline CDR1 is KGHDR and CDR2 SFDVKD. There are 16 residues in the CDR3. V was pared by 2 bases and J by 2 bases, with 12 bases between. CDR3 nucleotides: TGTGCCACCAGTGATTCTAGGGGGGGTACCTACAATGAGCAGTTCTTC. Translating gives CATSDSRGGTYNEQFF.

V usage is TRBV2 and J usage is TRBJ1-2, with D possibly matching TRBD1 (6 bases). Trimming took off 6 bases at V and 2 bases at J, with 13 bases between the two ends. This CDR3 contains 14 residues. Germline V gene sequence: CDR1 SNHLY, CDR2 FYNNEI. Here the CDR3 DNA reads TGTGCCAGCAGGATCGGGACATTCAACTATGGCTACACCTTC. Protein sequence: CASRIGTFNYGYTF.

This rearrangement joins TRBV6-1 to TRBJ2-5; D remains ambiguous. The CDR3 has 13 amino acids. V was clipped by 1 base and J by 4 bases, with 7 bases between them. CDR1 and CDR2 from the germline V gene are MNHNS and SASEGT. The CDR3 protein is CASSEVQRETQYF. The CDR3 region has the DNA TGTGCCAGCAGTGAAGTACAGAGAGAGACCCAGTACTTC.

The V gene is TRBV9, the J gene TRBJ2-3, with 8 bases lining up with TRBD2. The V gene end was trimmed by 4 bases and the J gene end by 1 base; junction bases not matched to a gene: 8. From germline, CDR1 is SGDLS and CDR2 YYNGEE. The CDR3 spans 16 residues. CDR3 sequence: CASSTRTSSGTDTQYF. The CDR3 DNA reads as TGTGCCAGCAGCACCCGGACTAGCTCTGGCACAGATACGCAGTATTTT. The full variable domain, rest sourced from reference TRBV9 and TRBJ2-3, is DSGVTQTPKHLITATGQRVTLRCSPRSGDLSVYWYQQSLDQGLQFLIQYYNGEERAKGNILERFSAQQFPDLHSELNLSSLELGDSALYFCASSTRTSSGTDTQYFGPGTRLTVL.

The gene calls are TRBV7-2 and TRBJ1-2; D gene uncertain. V lost 4 bases to trimming and J lost 2 bases, with 8 bases between them. Germline V gene data show CDR1 as SGHTA and CDR2 as FQGNSA. The CDR3 has 13 amino acids. For the CDR3, the DNA is TGTGCCAGCAGCTCGTCCCAGAACTATGGCTACACCTTC. This codes for CASSSSQNYGYTF.

The rearrangement uses TRBV5-6 and TRBJ2-7; either TRBD1 or TRBD2 may supply D (5 bases each). Per the germline V gene, CDR1 is SGHDT and CDR2 is YYEEEE. The CDR3 sequence is 15 residues long. V lost 0 bases and J lost 2, with 12 bases in between. This chain's CDR3 is CASSLGGVYAYEQYF. CDR3 sequence (DNA): TGTGCCAGCAGCTTGGGAGGGGTCTACGCCTACGAGCAGTACTTC.

A single count supports this clone. The chain links TRBV5-6 to TRBJ1-6, with TRBD1 matching 7 bases. CDR3 size: 14 residues. Germline V gives CDR1 SGHDT, CDR2 YYEEEE. With 5 bases clipped from V and 10 bases from J, the junction kept 9 bases outside the gene matches. The CDR3 sequence: CASRPGQLRSPLHF. The CDR3 coding sequence is TGTGCCAGCAGACCGGGACAGCTAAGGTCACCCCTCCACTTT.

The chain employs TRBV5-1 and TRBJ2-7; TRBD2 matches at 11 bases. J was trimmed by 2 bases and V by 5 bases; bases with no gene match: 6. Looked up from germline, CDR1 is SGHRS and CDR2 is YFSETQ. The CDR3 contains 15 residues. This chain's CDR3 is CASSPLAGGTYEQYF. The CDR3 DNA follows: TGCGCCAGCAGTCCGCTAGCGGGAGGAACCTACGAGCAGTACTTC.

V gene TRBV5-1 combines with J gene TRBJ1-2; D remains unclear. The germline gives CDR1 SGHRS, CDR2 YFSETQ. The CDR3 length is 14 residues. V lost 0 bases, J lost 2 bases, and 8 bases lay in between. The CDR3 loop is CASSLEVTNYGYTF. CDR3 bases: TGCGCCAGCAGCTTGGAGGTGACGAACTATGGCTACACCTTC.

The V and J genes are TRBV5-1 and TRBJ1-1, with TRBD1 matching 10 bases. V trimming: 4 bases; J trimming: 4 bases; junction bases outside the gene matches: 7. Germline values: CDR1 SGHRS, CDR2 YFSETQ. The CDR3 loop spans 15 amino acids. CDR3 sequence: CASSSMTGGVTEAFF. The DNA for the CDR3 is TGCGCCAGCAGCAGTATGACAGGGGGCGTCACTGAAGCTTTCTTT.

This chain joins TRBV13 and TRBJ2-1; the D gene is possibly TRBD2 (5 bases). In germline, CDR1 is PRHDT, CDR2 FYEKMQ (reference sequence). The CDR3 loop spans 15 amino acids. With 7 bases removed from V and 3 bases from J, the gap between germline ends came to 16 bases. The CDR3 DNA is TGTGCCAGCACCCTGACTAAACTAGTCTACAATGAGCAGTTCTTC. As protein: CASTLTKLVYNEQFF.